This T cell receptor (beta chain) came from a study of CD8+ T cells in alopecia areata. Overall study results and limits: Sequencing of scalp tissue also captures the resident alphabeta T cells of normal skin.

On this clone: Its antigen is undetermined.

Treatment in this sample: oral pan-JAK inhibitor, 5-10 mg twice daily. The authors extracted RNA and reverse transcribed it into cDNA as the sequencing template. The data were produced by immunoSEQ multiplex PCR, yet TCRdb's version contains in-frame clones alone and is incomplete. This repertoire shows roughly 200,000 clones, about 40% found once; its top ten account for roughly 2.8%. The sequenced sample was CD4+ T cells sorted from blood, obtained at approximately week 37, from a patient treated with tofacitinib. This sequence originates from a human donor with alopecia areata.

CDR3 sequence reads: CATQALGGPGELFF. For the CDR3, the DNA is TGCGCCACCCAGGCCCTCGGGGGTCCCGGGGAGCTGTTTTTT. The chain employs TRBV5-1 and TRBJ2-2; a weak D match, TRBD2 (6 bases). Trimming pared 9 bases from V and 6 bases from J, leaving 18 bases between. Germline V gene data show CDR1 as SGHRS and CDR2 as YFSETQ. The CDR3 is 14 amino acids. Looking up the rest from reference TRBV5-1 and TRBJ2-2 gives the full variable domain: KAGVTQTPRYLIKTRGQQVTLSCSPISGHRSVSWYQQTPGQGLQFLFEYFSETQRNKGNFPGRFSGRQFSNSRSEMNVSTLELGDSALYLCATQALGGPGELFFGEGSRLTVL.